Sequencing of this TCR beta chain was carried out in a study of CD8 T cells in ankylosing spondylitis. Trimming pared 3 bases from V and 8 bases from J, leaving 16 bases between. Per germline, CDR1 MNHNS and CDR2 SASEGT. This CDR3 comprises 14 residues. Whole-study findings and limits: In reactive arthritis synovial fluid and blood, some motif variants had been reported before. Within ankylosing spondylitis blood, a TCR beta motif made up of fewer than ten highly homologous variants appeared to be characteristic. Matched ankylosing spondylitis synovial fluid reportedly contained a significantly enriched population of disease-linked clones.

Only a few counts were recorded for this clonotype. Its specificity is unknown. In making TCR beta libraries, quantitative 5'-RACE with molecular barcodes was used. TCRdb recomputed calls from the 5' RACE reads with MiXCR, one row per CDR3 protein. The sample holds some 120,000 distinct CDR3 sequences, around 7% seen once. The chain combines TRBV6-1 with TRBJ1-2; the D gene is possibly TRBD1 (5 bases). The sequenced sample was blood, either unsorted or a sorted T cell fraction (not recorded which). This TCR was sampled from a male donor with ankylosing spondylitis or in good health (not recorded which). CDR3 amino acids: CASSDREMSGGYTF. The CDR3 DNA reads TGTGCCAGCAGTGACAGGGAAATGTCGGGCGGCTACACCTTC.